This TCR beta chain was identified in a study of cytomegalovirus exposure and HLA in healthy donors. Study observations and caveats: It was confirmed in vitro that a few of the CMV-associated chains were specific for CMV antigens. An analysis was carried out at a later point. It showed that HLA-associated TCR beta chains were more clonally expanded than equally common non-associated chains.

Trimming at V came to 2 bases and at J to 1 base, leaving 7 bases not matched to a gene. Germline CDR1 reads SEHNR; CDR2 reads FQNEAQ (reference sequence). The CDR3 length is 17 residues. A note on this clone: Antigen unknown.

The PCR had 60 Vbeta and 13 Jbeta primers. Only in-frame clones appear in the TCRdb table, and some are missing; sequencing was by immunoSEQ multiplex PCR. The sample includes 150,000 or so clones, less than 85% of them seen just once. The specimen was PBMCs. The clonotype originates from a man younger than 35 in good health and CMV-seropositive. J is TRBJ2-1 and V is TRBV7-9, with 8 bases that match TRBD2. This CDR3 reads CASSLMVGTRSYNEQFF. CDR3 bases: TGTGCCAGCAGCTTAATGGTAGGGACTAGATCCTACAATGAGCAGTTCTTC. Full variable domain (remainder filled in from reference TRBV7-9 and TRBJ2-1): DTGVSQNPRHKITKRGQNVTFRCDPISEHNRLYWYRQTLGQGPEFLTYFQNEAQLEKSRLLSDRFSAERPKGSFSTLEIQRTEQGDSAMYLCASSLMVGTRSYNEQFFGPGTRLTVL.